The clone carrying this TCR beta chain was observed a single time. One end of the junction fails to match germline, which may point to a read error. TCRdb reanalysed the RT-PCR reads using MiXCR and keeps one entry per CDR3 protein. The sample contains 650,000 to 800,000 distinct CDR3 sequences, approximately 15% of which appear only once. The CDR3 totals 14 residues. The chain links TRBV12-3 or TRBV12-4 to TRBJ1-4; unclear D gene. Source material: memory CD4+ T cells from blood. The receptor comes from a female donor in good health, serving as a healthy control. The CDR3 DNA reads as TGTGACAGCAGTTTAGTCTCGGGCGGTGAAAAACTGTTTTTT. It yields the protein CDSSLVSGGEKLFF.